This entry describes one TCR beta chain. The sample belongs to a study of technical replicates of blood from a few donors. Using immunoSEQ multiplex PCR, the repertoire was profiled, and TCRdb retains in-frame clones only, with some absent. The data contain just under 100,000 clones, approximately 95% of them seen just once; the ten biggest clones take up around 0.21%. Germline V gene sequence: CDR1 WSHSY, CDR2 SAAADI. The V gene end was trimmed by 7 bases and the J gene end by 9 bases; junction bases not matched to a gene: 12. CDR3 size: 15 residues. The specimen sequenced was T cells isolated from PBMCs. J is TRBJ2-2 and V is TRBV10-2; 9 nucleotides line up with TRBD2. The source is a human donor in good health. In DNA form, the CDR3 reads TGCGCCAGCACCCACTTGCGGGGGGGCAGATGGGAGCTGTTTTTT. Translating gives CASTHLRGGRWELFF.